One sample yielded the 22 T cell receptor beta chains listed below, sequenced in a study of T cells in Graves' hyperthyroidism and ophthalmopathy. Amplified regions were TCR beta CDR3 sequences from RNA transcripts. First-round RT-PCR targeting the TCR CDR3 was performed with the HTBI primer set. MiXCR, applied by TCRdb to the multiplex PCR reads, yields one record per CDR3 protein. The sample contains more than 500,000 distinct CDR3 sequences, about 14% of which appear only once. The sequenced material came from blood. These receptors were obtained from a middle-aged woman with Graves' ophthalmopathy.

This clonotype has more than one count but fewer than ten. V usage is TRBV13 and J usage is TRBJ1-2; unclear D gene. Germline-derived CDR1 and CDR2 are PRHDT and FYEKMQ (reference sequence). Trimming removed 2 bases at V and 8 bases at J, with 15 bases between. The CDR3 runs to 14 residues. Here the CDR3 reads CASSLFVPPVGYTF. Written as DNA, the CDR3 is TGTGCCAGCAGCTTATTTGTCCCCCCAGTCGGCTACACCTTC.

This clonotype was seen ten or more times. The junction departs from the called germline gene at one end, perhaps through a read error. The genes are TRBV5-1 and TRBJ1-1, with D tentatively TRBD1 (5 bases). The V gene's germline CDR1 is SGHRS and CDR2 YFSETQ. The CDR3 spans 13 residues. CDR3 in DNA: TGTGCCAGCAGTGGGGGGGTGAACACTGAAGCTTTCTTT. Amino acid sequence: CASSGGVNTEAFF.

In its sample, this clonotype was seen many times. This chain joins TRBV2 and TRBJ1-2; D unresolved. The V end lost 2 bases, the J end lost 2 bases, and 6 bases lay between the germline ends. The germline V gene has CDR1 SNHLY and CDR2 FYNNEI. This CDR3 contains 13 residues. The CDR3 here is CASSEMGNYGYTF. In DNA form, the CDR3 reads TGTGCCAGCAGTGAAATGGGGAACTATGGCTACACCTTC.

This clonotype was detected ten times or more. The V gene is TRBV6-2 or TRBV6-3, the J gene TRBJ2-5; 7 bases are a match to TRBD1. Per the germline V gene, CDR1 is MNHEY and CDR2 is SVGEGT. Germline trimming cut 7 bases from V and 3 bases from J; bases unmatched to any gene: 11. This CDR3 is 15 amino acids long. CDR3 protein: CASMRGRDSKETQYF. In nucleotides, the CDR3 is TGTGCCAGCATGAGAGGCCGGGACAGCAAAGAGACCCAGTACTTC.

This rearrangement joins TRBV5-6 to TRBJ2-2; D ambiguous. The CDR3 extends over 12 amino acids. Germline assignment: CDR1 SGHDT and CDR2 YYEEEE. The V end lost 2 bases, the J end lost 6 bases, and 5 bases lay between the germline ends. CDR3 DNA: TGTGCCAGCAGCTTTCATTCCGGGGAGCTGTTTTTT. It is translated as CASSFHSGELFF.

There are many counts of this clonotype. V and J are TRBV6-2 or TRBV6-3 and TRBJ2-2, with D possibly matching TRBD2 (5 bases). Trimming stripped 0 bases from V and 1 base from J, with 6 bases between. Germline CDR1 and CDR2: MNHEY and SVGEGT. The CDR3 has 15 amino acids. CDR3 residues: CASSYSSGNTGELFF. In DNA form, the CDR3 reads TGTGCCAGCAGTTACTCGAGCGGGAACACCGGGGAGCTGTTTTTT.

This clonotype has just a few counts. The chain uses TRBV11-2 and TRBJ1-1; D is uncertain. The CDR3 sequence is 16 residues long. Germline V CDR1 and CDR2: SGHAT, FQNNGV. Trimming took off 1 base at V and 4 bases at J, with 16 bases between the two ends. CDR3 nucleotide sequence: TGTGCCAGCAGCTTAGTTACGGGCCTGATCAGCACTGAAGCTTTCTTT. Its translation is CASSLVTGLISTEAFF.

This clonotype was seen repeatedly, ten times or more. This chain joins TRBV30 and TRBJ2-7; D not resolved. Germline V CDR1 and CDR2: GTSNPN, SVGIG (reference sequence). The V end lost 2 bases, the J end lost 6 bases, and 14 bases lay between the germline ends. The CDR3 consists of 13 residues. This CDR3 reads CAWSPTSVGEQYF. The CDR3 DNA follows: TGTGCCTGGAGTCCGACCTCTGTGGGCGAGCAGTACTTC.

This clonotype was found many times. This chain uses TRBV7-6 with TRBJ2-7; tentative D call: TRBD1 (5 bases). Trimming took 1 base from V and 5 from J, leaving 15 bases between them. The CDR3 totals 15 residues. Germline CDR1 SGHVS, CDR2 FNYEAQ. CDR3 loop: CASSLGTDNRHEQYF. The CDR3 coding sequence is TGTGCCAGCAGCTTAGGGACGGACAATCGCCACGAGCAGTACTTC.

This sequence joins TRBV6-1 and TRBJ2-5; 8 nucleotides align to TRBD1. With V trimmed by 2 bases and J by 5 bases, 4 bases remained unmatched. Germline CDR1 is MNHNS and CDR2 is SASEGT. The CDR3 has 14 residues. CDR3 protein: CASSEFGDRETQYF. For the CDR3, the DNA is TGTGCCAGCAGTGAATTCGGGGACAGGGAGACCCAGTACTTC.

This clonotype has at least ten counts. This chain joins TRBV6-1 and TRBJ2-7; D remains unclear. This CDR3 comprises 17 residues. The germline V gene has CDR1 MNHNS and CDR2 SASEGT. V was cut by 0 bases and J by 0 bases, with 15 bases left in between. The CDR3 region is CASSEAEDGLSSYEQYF. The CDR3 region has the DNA TGTGCCAGCAGTGAAGCCGAGGACGGATTGAGCTCCTACGAGCAGTACTTC.

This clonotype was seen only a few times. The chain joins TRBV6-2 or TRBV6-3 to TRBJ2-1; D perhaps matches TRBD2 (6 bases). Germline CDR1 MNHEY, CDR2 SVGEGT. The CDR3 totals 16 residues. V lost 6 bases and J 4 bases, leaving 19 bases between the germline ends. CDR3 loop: CASSAAAGPLYNEQFF. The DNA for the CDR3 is TGTGCCAGCAGCGCGGCGGCGGGACCCTTATACAATGAGCAGTTCTTC.

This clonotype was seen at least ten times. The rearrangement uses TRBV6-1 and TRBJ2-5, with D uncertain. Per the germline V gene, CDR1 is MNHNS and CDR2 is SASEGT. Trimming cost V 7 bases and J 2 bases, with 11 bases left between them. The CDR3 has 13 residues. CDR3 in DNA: TGTGCCAGCACTCCAAGGGTTCAAGAGACCCAGTACTTC. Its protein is CASTPRVQETQYF.

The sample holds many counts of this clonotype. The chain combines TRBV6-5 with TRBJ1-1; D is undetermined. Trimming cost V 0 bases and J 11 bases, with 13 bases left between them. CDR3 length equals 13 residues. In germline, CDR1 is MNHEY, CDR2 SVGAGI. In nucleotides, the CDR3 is TGTGCCAGCAGTTACTCGTTGGGCAGTTGGGCTTTCTTT. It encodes CASSYSLGSWAFF.

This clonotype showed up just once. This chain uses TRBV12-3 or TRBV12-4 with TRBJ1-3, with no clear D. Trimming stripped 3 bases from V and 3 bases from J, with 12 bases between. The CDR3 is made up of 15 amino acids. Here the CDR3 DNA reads TGTGCCAGCAGTTTGAGCCGAAGGCGTGGAAACACCATATATTTT. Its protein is CASSLSRRRGNTIYF.

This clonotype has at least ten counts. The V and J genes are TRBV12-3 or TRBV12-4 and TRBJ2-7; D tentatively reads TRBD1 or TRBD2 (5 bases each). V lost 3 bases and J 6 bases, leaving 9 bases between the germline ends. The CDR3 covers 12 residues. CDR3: CASSLIGTEQYF. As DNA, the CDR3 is TGTGCCAGCAGTTTGATAGGGACCGAGCAGTACTTC.

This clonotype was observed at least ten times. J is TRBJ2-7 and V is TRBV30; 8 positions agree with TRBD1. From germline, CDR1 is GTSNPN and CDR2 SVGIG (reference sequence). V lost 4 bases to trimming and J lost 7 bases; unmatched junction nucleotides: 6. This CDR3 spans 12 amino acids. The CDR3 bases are TGTGCCTGGAATCAACAGGGGGGAGAGCAGTACTTC. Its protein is CAWNQQGGEQYF.

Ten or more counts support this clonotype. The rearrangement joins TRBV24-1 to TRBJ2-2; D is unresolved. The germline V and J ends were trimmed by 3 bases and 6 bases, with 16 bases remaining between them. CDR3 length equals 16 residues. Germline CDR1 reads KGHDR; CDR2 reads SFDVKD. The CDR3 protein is CATSDPITGWAGELFF. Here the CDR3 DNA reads TGTGCCACCAGTGATCCCATAACGGGCTGGGCCGGGGAGCTGTTTTTT.

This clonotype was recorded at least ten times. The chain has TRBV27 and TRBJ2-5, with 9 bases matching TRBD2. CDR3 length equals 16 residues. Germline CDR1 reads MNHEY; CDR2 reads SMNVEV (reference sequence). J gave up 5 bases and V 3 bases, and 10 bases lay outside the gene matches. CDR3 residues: CASSLGSREGPETQYF. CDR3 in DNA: TGTGCCAGCAGTTTGGGTTCGCGGGAGGGCCCTGAGACCCAGTACTTC.

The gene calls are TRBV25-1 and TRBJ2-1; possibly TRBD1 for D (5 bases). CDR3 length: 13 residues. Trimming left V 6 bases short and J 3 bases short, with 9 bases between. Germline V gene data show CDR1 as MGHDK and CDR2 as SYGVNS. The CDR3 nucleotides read TGTGCCAGCAGCAGGGTGAGCTACAATGAGCAGTTCTTC. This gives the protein CASSRVSYNEQFF.

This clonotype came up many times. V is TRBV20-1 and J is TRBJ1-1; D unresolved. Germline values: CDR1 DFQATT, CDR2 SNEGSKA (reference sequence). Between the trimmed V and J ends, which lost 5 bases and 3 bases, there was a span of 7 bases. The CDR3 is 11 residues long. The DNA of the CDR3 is TGCAGTGCTCGCTCGGACACTGAAGCTTTCTTT. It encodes CSARSDTEAFF.

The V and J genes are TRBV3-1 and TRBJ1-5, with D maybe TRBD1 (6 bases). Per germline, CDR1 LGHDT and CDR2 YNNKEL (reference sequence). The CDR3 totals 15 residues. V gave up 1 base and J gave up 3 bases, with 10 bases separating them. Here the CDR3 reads CASSQGPGHNQPQHF. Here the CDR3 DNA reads TGTGCCAGCAGCCAAGGACCGGGACACAATCAGCCCCAGCATTTT.